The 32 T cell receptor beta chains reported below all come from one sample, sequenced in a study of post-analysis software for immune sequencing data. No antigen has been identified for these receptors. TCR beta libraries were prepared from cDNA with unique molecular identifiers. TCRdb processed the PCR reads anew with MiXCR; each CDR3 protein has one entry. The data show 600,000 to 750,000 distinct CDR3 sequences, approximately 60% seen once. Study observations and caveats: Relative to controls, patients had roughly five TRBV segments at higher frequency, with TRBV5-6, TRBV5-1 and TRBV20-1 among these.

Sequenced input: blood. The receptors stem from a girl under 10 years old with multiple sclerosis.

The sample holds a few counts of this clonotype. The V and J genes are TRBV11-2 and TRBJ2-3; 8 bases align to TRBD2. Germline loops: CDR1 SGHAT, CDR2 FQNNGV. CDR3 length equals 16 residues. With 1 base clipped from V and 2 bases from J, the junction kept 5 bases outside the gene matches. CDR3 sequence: CASSLGPAGVTDTQYF. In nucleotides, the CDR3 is TGTGCCAGCAGCTTAGGTCCAGCGGGGGTCACAGATACGCAGTATTTT.

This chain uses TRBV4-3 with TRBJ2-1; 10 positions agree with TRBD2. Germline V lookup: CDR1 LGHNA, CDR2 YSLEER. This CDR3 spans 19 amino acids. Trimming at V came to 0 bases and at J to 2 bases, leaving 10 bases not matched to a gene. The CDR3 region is CASSQDDLAGAIPYNEQFF. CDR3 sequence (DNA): TGCGCCAGCAGCCAAGATGATCTAGCGGGGGCGATTCCCTACAATGAGCAGTTCTTC.

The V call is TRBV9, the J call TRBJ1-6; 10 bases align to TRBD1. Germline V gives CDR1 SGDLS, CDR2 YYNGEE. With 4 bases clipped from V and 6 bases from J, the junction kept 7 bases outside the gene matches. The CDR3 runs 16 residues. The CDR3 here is CASSLGGTGVNSPLHF. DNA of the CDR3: TGTGCCAGCAGCCTAGGCGGGACAGGGGTTAATTCACCCCTCCACTTT.

Here the CDR3 reads CASSKVTGGGGRETQYF. The CDR3 coding sequence is TGTGCCAGCAGCAAAGTTACAGGGGGCGGGGGGCGAGAGACCCAGTACTTC. V and J are TRBV7-6 and TRBJ2-5; possible D gene TRBD1, 9 bases. Between the trimmed V and J ends, which lost 5 bases and 4 bases, there was a span of 23 bases. The CDR3 totals 17 residues. Germline V lookup: CDR1 SGHVS, CDR2 FNYEAQ.

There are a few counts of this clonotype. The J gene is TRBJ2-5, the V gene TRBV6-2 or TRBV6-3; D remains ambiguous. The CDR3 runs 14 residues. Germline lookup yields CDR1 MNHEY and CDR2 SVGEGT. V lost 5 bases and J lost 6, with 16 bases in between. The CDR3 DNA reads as TGTGCCAGCAGTCGTGGCCTAGGCAGCCAGACCCAGTACTTC. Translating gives CASSRGLGSQTQYF.

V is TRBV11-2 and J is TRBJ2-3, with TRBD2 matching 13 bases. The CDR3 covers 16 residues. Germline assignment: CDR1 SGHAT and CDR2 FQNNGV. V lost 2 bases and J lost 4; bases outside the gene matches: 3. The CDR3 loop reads CASSLRLAGGSDTQYF. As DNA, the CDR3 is TGTGCCAGCAGCTTACGACTAGCGGGAGGATCAGATACGCAGTATTTT.

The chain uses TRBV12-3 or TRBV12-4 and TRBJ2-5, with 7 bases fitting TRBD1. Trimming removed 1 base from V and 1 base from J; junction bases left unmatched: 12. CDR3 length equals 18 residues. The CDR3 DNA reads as TGTGCCAGCAGTTTAGGACAGGGCCGTAAGTGGCTCCAAGAGACCCAGTACTTC. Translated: CASSLGQGRKWLQETQYF.

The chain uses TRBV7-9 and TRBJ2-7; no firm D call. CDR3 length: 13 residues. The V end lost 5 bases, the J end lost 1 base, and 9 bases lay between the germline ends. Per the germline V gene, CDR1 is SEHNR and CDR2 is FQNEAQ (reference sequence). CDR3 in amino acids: CASSPVDSYEQYF. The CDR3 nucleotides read TGTGCCAGCAGCCCCGTAGATTCCTACGAGCAGTACTTC.

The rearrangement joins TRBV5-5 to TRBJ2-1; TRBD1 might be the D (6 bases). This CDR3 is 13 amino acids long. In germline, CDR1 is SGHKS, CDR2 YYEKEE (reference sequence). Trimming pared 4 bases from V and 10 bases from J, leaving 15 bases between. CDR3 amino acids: CASSPGTFLEQFF. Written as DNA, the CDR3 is TGTGCCAGCAGCCCCGGGACATTTCTCGAGCAGTTCTTC. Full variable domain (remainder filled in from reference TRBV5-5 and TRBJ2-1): DAGVTQSPTHLIKTRGQQVTLRCSPISGHKSVSWYQQVLGQGPQFIFQYYEKEERGRGNFPDRFSARQFPNYSSELNVNALLLGDSALYLCASSPGTFLEQFFGPGTRLTVL.

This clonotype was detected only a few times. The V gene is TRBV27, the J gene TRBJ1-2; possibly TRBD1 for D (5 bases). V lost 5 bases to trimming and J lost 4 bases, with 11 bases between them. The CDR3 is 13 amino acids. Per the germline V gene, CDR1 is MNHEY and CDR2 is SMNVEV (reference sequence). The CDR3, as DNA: TGTGCCAGCAGTCCTTCGGGGACCTATGGCTACACCTTC. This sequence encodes CASSPSGTYGYTF.

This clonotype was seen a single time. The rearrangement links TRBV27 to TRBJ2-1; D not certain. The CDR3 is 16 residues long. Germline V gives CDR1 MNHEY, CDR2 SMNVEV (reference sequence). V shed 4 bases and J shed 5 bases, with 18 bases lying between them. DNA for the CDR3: TGTGCCAGCAGTTCCCAACGCGGTGTAGGAAACAATGAGCAGTTCTTC. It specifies CASSSQRGVGNNEQFF.

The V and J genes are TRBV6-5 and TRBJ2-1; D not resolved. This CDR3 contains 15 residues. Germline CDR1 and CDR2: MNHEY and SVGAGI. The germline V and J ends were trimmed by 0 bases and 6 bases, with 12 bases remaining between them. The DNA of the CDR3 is TGTGCCAGCAGTTACTCGAGTCCCCTCTTCAATGAGCAGTTCTTC. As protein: CASSYSSPLFNEQFF.

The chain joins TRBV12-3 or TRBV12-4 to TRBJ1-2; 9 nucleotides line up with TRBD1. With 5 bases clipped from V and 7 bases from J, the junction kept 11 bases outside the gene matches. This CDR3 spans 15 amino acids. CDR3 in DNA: TGTGCCAGCAGTCCGGGACAGGGTGGTTTTGGTGGCTACACCTTC. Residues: CASSPGQGGFGGYTF.

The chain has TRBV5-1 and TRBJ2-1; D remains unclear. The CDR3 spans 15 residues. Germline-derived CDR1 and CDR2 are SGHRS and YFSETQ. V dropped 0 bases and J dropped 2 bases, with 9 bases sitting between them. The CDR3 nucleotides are TGCGCCAGCAGCTTGGAAACGGCCCCCTACAATGAGCAGTTCTTC. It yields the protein CASSLETAPYNEQFF. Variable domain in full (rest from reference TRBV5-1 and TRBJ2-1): KAGVTQTPRYLIKTRGQQVTLSCSPISGHRSVSWYQQTPGQGLQFLFEYFSETQRNKGNFPGRFSGRQFSNSRSEMNVSTLELGDSALYLCASSLETAPYNEQFFGPGTRLTVL.

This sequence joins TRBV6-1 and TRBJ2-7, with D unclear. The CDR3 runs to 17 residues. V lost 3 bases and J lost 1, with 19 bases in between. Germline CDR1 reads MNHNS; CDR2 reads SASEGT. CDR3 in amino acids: CASSEMTQGLVSYEQYF. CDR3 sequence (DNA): TGTGCCAGCAGTGAGATGACTCAAGGCCTTGTTTCCTACGAGCAGTACTTC.

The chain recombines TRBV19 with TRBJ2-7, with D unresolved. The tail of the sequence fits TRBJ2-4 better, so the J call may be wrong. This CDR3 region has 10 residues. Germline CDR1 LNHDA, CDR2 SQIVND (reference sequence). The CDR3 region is CASSLSIQYF. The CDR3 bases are TGTGCCAGTAGTTTGAGCATTCAGTACTTC.

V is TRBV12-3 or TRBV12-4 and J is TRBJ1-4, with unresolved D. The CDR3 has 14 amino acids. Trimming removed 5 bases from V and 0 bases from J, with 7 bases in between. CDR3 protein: CASSAGATNEKLFF. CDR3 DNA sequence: TGTGCCAGCAGTGCAGGAGCAACTAATGAAAAACTGTTTTTT.

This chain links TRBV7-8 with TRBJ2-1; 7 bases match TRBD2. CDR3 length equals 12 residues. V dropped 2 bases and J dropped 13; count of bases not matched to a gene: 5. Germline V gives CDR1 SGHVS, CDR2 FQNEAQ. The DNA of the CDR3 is TGTGCCAGCAGCTTACCTAGCGGCTCACAGTTCTTC. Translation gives CASSLPSGSQFF.

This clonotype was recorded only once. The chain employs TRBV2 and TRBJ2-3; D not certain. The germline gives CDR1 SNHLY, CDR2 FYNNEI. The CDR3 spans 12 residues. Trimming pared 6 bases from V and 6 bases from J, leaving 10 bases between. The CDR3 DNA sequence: TGTGCCAGCAGAGAGTTCACCGATACGCAGTATTTT. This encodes CASREFTDTQYF. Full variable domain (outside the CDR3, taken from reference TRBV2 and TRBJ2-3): EPEVTQTPSHQVTQMGQEVILRCVPISNHLYFYWYRQILGQKVEFLVSFYNNEISEKSEIFDDQFSVERPDGSNFTLKIRSTKLEDSAMYFCASREFTDTQYFGPGTRLTVL.

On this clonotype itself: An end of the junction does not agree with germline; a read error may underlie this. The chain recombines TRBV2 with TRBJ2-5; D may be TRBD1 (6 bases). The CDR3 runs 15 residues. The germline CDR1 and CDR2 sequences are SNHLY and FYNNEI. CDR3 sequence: CASSQEGTQKEIQYF. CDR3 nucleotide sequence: TGTGCCAGCAGTCAAGAAGGGACACAGAAAGAGATCCAGTACTTC.

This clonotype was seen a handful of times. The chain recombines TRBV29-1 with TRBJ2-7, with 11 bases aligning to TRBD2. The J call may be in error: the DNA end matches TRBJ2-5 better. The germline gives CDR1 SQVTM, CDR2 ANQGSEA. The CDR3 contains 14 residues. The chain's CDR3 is CSVFSGGAHETQYF. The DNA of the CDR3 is TGCAGCGTCTTTAGCGGGGGGGCCCACGAGACCCAGTACTTC.

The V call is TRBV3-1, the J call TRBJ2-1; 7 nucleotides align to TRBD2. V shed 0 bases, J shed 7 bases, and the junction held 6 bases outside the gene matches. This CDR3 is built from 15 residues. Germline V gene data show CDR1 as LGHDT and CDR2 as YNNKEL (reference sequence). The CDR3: CASSQDQRGANEQFF. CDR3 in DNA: TGTGCCAGCAGCCAAGATCAGCGGGGAGCGAATGAGCAGTTCTTC.

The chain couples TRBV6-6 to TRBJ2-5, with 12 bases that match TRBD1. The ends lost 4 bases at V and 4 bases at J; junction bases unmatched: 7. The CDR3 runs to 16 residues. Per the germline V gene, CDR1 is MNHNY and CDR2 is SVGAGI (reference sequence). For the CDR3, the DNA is TGTGCCAGCAGTTTATCCGGGACAGGGGGCATAGAGACCCAGTACTTC. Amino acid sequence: CASSLSGTGGIETQYF.

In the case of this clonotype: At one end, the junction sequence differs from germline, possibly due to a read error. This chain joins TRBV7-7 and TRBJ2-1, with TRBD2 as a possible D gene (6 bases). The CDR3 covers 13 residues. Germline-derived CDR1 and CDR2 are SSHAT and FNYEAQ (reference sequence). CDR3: CASSLAEDNEQFF. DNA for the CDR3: TGTGCTAGCAGCTTAGCGGAGGACAATGAGCAGTTCTTC.

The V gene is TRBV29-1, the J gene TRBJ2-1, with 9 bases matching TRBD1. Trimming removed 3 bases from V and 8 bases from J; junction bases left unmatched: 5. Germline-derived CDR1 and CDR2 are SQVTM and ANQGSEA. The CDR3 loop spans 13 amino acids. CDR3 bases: TGCAGCGTTGAGGGACAGGGACGGGATGAGCAGTTCTTC. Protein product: CSVEGQGRDEQFF.

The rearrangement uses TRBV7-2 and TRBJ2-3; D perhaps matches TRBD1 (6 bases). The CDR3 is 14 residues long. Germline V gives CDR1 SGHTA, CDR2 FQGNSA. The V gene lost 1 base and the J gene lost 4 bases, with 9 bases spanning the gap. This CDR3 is CASSLGGPADTQYF. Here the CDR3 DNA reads TGTGCCAGCAGCTTAGGGGGGCCGGCAGATACGCAGTATTTT.

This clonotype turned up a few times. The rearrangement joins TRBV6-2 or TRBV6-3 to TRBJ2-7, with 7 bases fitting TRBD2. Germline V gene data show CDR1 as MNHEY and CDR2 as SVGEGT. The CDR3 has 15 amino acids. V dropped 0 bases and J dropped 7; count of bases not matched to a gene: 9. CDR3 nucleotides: TGTGCCAGCAGTTACTCGCAGCTAGCGGCGGGGGAGCAGTACTTC. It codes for CASSYSQLAAGEQYF.

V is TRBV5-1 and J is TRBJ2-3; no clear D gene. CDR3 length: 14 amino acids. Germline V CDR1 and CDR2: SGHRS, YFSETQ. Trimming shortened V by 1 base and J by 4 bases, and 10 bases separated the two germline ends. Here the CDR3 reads CASSLRSGSDTQYF. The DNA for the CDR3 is TGCGCCAGCAGCTTGAGGTCAGGATCAGATACGCAGTATTTT.

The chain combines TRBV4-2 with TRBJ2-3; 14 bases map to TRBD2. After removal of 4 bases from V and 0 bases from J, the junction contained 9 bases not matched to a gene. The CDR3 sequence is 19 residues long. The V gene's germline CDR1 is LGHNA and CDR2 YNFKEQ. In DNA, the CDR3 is TGTGCCAGCAGCCGAAGGACTAGCGGGGGGCCCCGTAGCACAGATACGCAGTATTTT. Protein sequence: CASSRRTSGGPRSTDTQYF.

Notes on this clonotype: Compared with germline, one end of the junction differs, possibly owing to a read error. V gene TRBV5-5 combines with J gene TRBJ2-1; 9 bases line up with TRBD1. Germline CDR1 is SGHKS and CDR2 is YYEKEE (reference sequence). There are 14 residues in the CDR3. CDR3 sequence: CAGSPWTGVNEQFF. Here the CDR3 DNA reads TGTGCCGGCAGCCCCTGGACAGGGGTAAATGAGCAGTTCTTC.

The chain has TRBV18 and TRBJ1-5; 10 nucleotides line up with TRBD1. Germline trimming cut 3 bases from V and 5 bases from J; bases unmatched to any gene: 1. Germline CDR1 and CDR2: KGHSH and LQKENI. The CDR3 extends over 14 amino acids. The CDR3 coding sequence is TGTGCCAGCTCACCGGGACAGGGGTATCAGCCCCAGCATTTT. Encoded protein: CASSPGQGYQPQHF.

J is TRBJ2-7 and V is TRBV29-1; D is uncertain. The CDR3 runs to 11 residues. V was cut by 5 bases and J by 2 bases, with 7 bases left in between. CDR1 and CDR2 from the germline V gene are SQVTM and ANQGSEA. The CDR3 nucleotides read TGCAGCGTTCTGGACCCCTACGAGCAGTACTTC. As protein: CSVLDPYEQYF.